Shown below are 10 T cell receptor beta chains from a single sample sequenced in a study of T cells in localized non-small cell lung cancer. The protocol was immunoSEQ multiplex PCR, while the TCRdb copy is restricted to in-frame clones and leaves out a portion. Altogether 100,000 to 150,000 clones are present, more than 70% being singletons, with the ten largest covering around 1.7%. The sample in question was peripheral blood, obtained before any cancer treatment. The receptors derive from a female donor aged 60 or older with stage I lung adenocarcinoma.

The CDR3 DNA follows: TGTGCCAGCAGACCCCCAGGCGGACCCTACGAGCAGTACTTC. Translated, it gives CASRPPGGPYEQYF. The chain carries TRBV6-5 and TRBJ2-7; D remains unclear. The ends were cut back, 6 bases at V and 2 bases at J, with 14 bases in the middle. Per the germline V gene, CDR1 is MNHEY and CDR2 is SVGAGI. CDR3 length: 14 amino acids.

J is TRBJ1-5 and V is TRBV19; 7 positions agree with TRBD1. V shed 6 bases and J 3 bases; nucleotides not matched to a gene: 5. The CDR3 contains 14 residues. Germline V CDR1 and CDR2: LNHDA, SQIVND (reference sequence). CDR3 in amino acids: CASSEGTDNQPQHF. CDR3 nucleotides: TGTGCCAGTAGCGAGGGGACAGACAATCAGCCCCAGCATTTT.

V is TRBV12-5 and J is TRBJ1-2; D is unclear. Germline loops: CDR1 LGHNT, CDR2 FRNRAP. The CDR3 is 15 residues long. Trimming stripped 5 bases from V and 4 bases from J, with 17 bases between. The CDR3 DNA sequence: TGTGCTAGTGGTGGTGGCTTCCACGAGCGCTATGGCTACACCTTC. Protein sequence: CASGGGFHERYGYTF.

The chain combines TRBV7-6 with TRBJ2-4; the match to TRBD2 covers 9 bases. The CDR3 is 14 residues long. The V segment lost 5 bases and the J segment 9 bases; nucleotides outside the gene matches: 8. The V gene's germline CDR1 is SGHVS and CDR2 FNYEAQ. CDR3 loop: CASSPRGGGGIQYF. The CDR3 coding sequence is TGTGCCAGCAGCCCCAGGGGCGGGGGGGGCATTCAGTACTTC. Complete variable domain (other parts from reference TRBV7-6 and TRBJ2-4): GAGVSQSPRYKVTKRGQDVALRCDPISGHVSLYWYRQALGQGPEFLTYFNYEAQQDKSGLPNDRFSAERPEGSISTLTIQRTEQRDSAMYRCASSPRGGGGIQYFGAGTRLSVL.

V gene TRBV7-6 combines with J gene TRBJ1-2, with 8 bases that match TRBD1. Germline V lookup: CDR1 SGHVS, CDR2 FNYEAQ. The V segment lost 2 bases and the J segment 7 bases; nucleotides outside the gene matches: 6. CDR3 length: 14 amino acids. CDR3 DNA: TGTGCCAGCAGCTTATCAGGGGGCGGTTCTGGCTACACCTTC. As protein: CASSLSGGGSGYTF.

This clone occurred once. The chain is built from TRBV18 and TRBJ2-7, with 13 positions matching TRBD2. The germline gives CDR1 KGHSH, CDR2 LQKENI. CDR3 length equals 13 residues. J gave up 5 bases and V 6 bases, and 1 base lay outside the gene matches. CDR3 residues: CASSGLAGDEQYF. The CDR3 DNA follows: TGTGCCAGCTCCGGACTAGCGGGAGACGAGCAGTACTTC.

This sequence joins TRBV7-3 and TRBJ2-4; 7 bases align to TRBD1. The CDR3 sequence is 17 residues long. Germline CDR1 SGHTA, CDR2 FQGTGA. The V and J ends lost 5 bases and 0 bases, in that order; junction bases with no gene match: 10. The CDR3 region has the DNA TGTGCCAGCAGCCCGACAGGACAGGACCTAGCCAAAAACATTCAGTACTTC. Amino acid sequence: CASSPTGQDLAKNIQYF.

The chain is built from TRBV21-1 and TRBJ1-5; TRBD1 reflects the table's D call only, with no check against the DNA. TRBV21-1 corresponds to a pseudogene. The CDR3 is made up of 17 amino acids. The CDR3 DNA sequence: TGTGCCAGCAGCAAAGGGGAAGGGACAGCGAGGAATCAGCCCCAGCATTTT. Its protein is CASSKGEGTARNQPQHF.

This rearrangement joins TRBV7-9 to TRBJ1-5; tentatively, D is TRBD1 (5 bases). Germline values: CDR1 SEHNR, CDR2 FQNEAQ (reference sequence). The CDR3 runs to 16 residues. Trimming removed 2 bases from V and 7 bases from J, with 18 bases in between. The CDR3 nucleotides are TGTGCCAGCAGCTTAATTACGGGGAGCGGGGACCAGCCCCAGCATTTT. Translated, it gives CASSLITGSGDQPQHF. The full variable domain, its missing parts supplied by reference TRBV7-9 and TRBJ1-5, is DTGVSQNPRHKITKRGQNVTFRCDPISEHNRLYWYRQTLGQGPEFLTYFQNEAQLEKSRLLSDRFSAERPKGSFSTLEIQRTEQGDSAMYLCASSLITGSGDQPQHFGDGTRLSIL.

V gene TRBV30 combines with J gene TRBJ1-5; a weak D match, TRBD1 (5 bases). The CDR3 consists of 13 residues. The V and J ends lost 0 bases and 5 bases respectively, with 8 bases between them. CDR1 and CDR2 (germline): GTSNPN, SVGIG (reference sequence). The CDR3 nucleotides read TGTGCCTGGAGTGTACAGGAGGATCAGCCCCAGCATTTT. Its translation is CAWSVQEDQPQHF.